The clone carrying this T cell receptor (beta chain) showed up many times. The target antigen is unknown. This CDR3 is 18 amino acids long. Germline CDR1 SGHVS, CDR2 FNYEAQ. V was pared by 5 bases and J by 5 bases, with 17 bases of the junction left unmatched. The sample originates from a study of T cell responses to AZD1222 COVID-19 vaccine. Study-wide points: Increases in Spike-specific TCR breadth and depth were seen after two AZD1222 doses. The peak T cell response came first, and repertoires were sampled only after it. Donors skewed white British and female; clonal diversity was possibly underestimated.

TCRdb's table, derived via immunoSEQ multiplex PCR, lists solely in-frame clones and lacks some. The sample shows some 96,000 clones, about nine tenths of them seen only once. The sequenced sample was peripheral blood, obtained 28 days after the second AZD1222 dose. This clonotype was sampled from an adult who received the AZD1222 COVID-19 vaccine. This chain connects TRBV7-6 to TRBJ2-7, with TRBD2 identical over 11 bases. This CDR3 reads CASSRNLNTGTSGHEQYF. The CDR3 DNA sequence: TGTGCCAGCAGCCGAAACCTAAACACCGGGACTAGCGGACACGAGCAGTACTTC.